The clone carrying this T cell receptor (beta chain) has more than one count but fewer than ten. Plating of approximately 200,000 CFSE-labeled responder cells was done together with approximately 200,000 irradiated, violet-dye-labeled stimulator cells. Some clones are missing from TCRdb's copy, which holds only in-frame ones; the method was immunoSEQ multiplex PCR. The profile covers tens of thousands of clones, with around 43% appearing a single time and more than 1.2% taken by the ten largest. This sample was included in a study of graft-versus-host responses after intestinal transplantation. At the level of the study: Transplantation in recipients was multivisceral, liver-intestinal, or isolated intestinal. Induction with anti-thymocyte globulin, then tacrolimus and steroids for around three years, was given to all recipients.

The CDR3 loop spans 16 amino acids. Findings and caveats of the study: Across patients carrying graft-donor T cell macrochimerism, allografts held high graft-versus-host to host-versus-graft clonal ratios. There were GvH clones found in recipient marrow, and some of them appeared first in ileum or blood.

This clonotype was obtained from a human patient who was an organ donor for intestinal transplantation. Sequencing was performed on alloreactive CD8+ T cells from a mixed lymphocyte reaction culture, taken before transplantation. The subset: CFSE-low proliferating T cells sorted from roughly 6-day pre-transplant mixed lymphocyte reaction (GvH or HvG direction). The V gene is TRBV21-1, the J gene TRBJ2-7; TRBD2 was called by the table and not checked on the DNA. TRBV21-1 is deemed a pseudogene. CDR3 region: CASSHDGRESSYEQYF. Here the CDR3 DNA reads TGTGCCAGCAGCCACGACGGACGGGAGAGCTCCTACGAGCAGTACTTC.